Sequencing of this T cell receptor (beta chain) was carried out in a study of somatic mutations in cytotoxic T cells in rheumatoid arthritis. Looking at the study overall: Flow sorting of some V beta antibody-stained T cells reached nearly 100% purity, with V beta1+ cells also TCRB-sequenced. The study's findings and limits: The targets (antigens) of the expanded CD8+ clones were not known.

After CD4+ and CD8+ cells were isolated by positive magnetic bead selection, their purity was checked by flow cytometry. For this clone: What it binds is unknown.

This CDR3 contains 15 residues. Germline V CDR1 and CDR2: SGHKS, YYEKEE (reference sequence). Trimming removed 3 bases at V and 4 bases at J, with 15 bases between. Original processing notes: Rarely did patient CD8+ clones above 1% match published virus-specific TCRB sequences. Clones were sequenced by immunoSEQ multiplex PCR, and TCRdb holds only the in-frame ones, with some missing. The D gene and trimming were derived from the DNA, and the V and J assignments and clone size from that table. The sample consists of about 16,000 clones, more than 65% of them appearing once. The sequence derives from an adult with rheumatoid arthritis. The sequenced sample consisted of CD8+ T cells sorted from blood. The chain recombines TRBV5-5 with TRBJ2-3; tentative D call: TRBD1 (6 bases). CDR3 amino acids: CASSSTGSLADTQYF. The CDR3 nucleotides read TGTGCCAGCAGCTCCACAGGGTCTCTCGCAGATACGCAGTATTTT.